This T cell receptor beta chain appears in the sequencing data of a study of response to subunit inactivated influenza vaccine. Whole-study findings and limits: The authors proposed limited new T cell recruitment per seasonal influenza vaccination.

Germline V CDR1 and CDR2: MNHEY, SVGAGI. V lost 4 bases and J 4 bases, leaving 13 bases between the germline ends. The CDR3 loop spans 14 amino acids. TCRdb re-derived calls from the RT-PCR reads in MiXCR, one entry per CDR3 protein. The sample consists of around 760,000 distinct CDR3 sequences, roughly 14% of them appearing once. This clonotype was detected only a few times. Its specificity is unknown. The chain employs TRBV6-5 and TRBJ1-2; D is unresolved. The receptor was isolated from a man over 45 who received an inactivated influenza vaccine. Specimen: PBMCs from blood, collected roughly 15 days before vaccination. The DNA for the CDR3 is TGTGCCAGCAGTTCTTCCGGCCAACGCTATGGCTACACCTTC. Its translation is CASSSSGQRYGYTF.